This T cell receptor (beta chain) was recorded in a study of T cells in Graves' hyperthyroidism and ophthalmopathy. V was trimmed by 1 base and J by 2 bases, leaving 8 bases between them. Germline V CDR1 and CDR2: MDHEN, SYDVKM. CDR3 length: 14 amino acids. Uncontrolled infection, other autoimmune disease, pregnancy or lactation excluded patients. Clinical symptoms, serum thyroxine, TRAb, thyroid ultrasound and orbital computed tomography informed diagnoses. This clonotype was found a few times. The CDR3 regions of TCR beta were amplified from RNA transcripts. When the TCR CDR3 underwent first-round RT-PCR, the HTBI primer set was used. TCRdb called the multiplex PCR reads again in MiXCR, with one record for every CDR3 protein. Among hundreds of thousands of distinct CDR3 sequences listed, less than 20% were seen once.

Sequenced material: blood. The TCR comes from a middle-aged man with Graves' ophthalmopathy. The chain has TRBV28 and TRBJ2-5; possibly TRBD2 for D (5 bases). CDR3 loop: CASSLYSGQETQYF. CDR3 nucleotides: TGTGCCAGCAGTTTATATTCGGGGCAAGAGACCCAGTACTTC.